The 23 T cell receptor beta chains below were found in one sample sequenced in a study of cytomegalovirus exposure and HLA in healthy donors. In the PCR, 60 Vbeta and 13 Jbeta primers were used. Libraries were prepared by immunoSEQ multiplex PCR; TCRdb keeps only in-frame clonotypes and omits some of them. This table has about 120,000 clones, roughly three quarters appearing once. Specimen: PBMCs. These receptors all come from a woman aged 40 to 50 in good health and CMV-seropositive.

To note about this clone: Its ends do not fully match the called genes, so a read error is possible. This chain connects TRBV5-1 to TRBJ2-7, with a tentative D call TRBD1 (5 bases). Germline CDR1 is SGHRS and CDR2 is YFSETQ. This CDR3 spans 14 amino acids. The CDR3 sequence is CASNLPGQTWEQYF. The DNA of the CDR3 is TGCGCCAGCAACTTGCCTGGACAAACGTGGGAGCAGTACTTC.

The rearrangement links TRBV2 to TRBJ1-3; D unclear. There are 17 residues in the CDR3. Germline V CDR1 and CDR2: SNHLY, FYNNEI. V gave up 6 bases and J gave up 0 bases, with 18 bases separating them. The CDR3 loop reads CASRLSGVSLSGNTIYF. The CDR3 DNA follows: TGTGCCAGCAGGCTGTCAGGCGTATCCCTCTCTGGAAACACCATATATTTT.

This chain joins TRBV18 and TRBJ2-7; possible D gene TRBD1, 6 bases. Trimming cost V 6 bases and J 0 bases, with 15 bases left between them. The CDR3 contains 15 residues. CDR1 is KGHSH, CDR2 LQKENI, per germline. This CDR3 reads CASSPMGANSYEQYF. The CDR3 region has the DNA TGTGCCAGCTCCCCCATGGGGGCCAACTCCTACGAGCAGTACTTC.

V is TRBV5-1 and J is TRBJ2-7; D not certain. V lost 0 bases to trimming and J lost 4 bases, with 11 bases between them. CDR3 length equals 14 residues. Germline loops: CDR1 SGHRS, CDR2 YFSETQ. CDR3 in amino acids: CASSLGGVSYEQYF. In DNA form, the CDR3 reads TGCGCCAGCAGCTTGGGTGGAGTTTCGTACGAGCAGTACTTC.

This clone has more than one count but fewer than ten. CDR3 bases: TGTGCCAGCAGTTTATCAGGGGGTTCACCCCTCCACTTT. Encoded protein: CASSLSGGSPLHF. This chain connects TRBV28 to TRBJ1-6, with 7 bases matching TRBD1. V shed 1 base, J shed 9 bases, and the junction held 0 bases outside the gene matches. Germline-derived CDR1 and CDR2 are MDHEN and SYDVKM. This CDR3 is built from 13 residues. The full variable domain, in which reference TRBV28 and TRBJ1-6 provide the parts outside the CDR3, is DVKVTQSSRYLVKRTGEKVFLECVQDMDHENMFWYRQDPGLGLRLIYFSYDVKMKEKGDIPEGYSVSREKKERFSLILESASTNQTSMYLCASSLSGGSPLHFGNGTRLTVT.

This clone was detected a few times. V and J are TRBV4-1 and TRBJ2-5, with 8 positions matching TRBD1. Germline V gene lookup returns CDR1 MGHRA and CDR2 YSYEKL. J was trimmed by 6 bases and V by 2 bases; bases with no gene match: 8. This CDR3 has 15 residues. CDR3 sequence: CASSQFRGLEKTQYF. DNA for the CDR3: TGCGCCAGCAGCCAATTCAGGGGGCTAGAAAAGACCCAGTACTTC.

This clone was seen once. The rearrangement joins TRBV10-3 to TRBJ2-7; D gene ambiguous. The CDR3 has 12 amino acids. In germline, CDR1 is ENHRY, CDR2 SYGVKD. V shed 4 bases and J shed 1 base, with 5 bases lying between them. The CDR3 bases are TGTGCCATCAGTGGGCGGTCCTACGAGCAGTACTTC. It translates to CAISGRSYEQYF.

The rearrangement links TRBV6-1 to TRBJ1-2; TRBD1 is a possible D gene (6 bases). The CDR3 is made up of 12 amino acids. CDR1 and CDR2 from the germline V gene are MNHNS and SASEGT. The germline V and J ends were trimmed by 3 bases and 5 bases, with 7 bases remaining between them. CDR3 sequence (DNA): TGTGCCAGCAGTGAGCAGGGGTATGGCTACACCTTC. This gives the protein CASSEQGYGYTF.

The V call is TRBV6-1, the J call TRBJ2-1, with 7 bases identical to TRBD1. Trimming removed 5 bases from V and 5 bases from J; junction bases left unmatched: 3. The CDR3 has 13 residues. Germline V gives CDR1 MNHNS, CDR2 SASEGT. The CDR3 spells CASSLQGNNEQFF. The CDR3 nucleotides read TGTGCCAGCAGTTTACAGGGGAACAATGAGCAGTTCTTC.

In this sample, this clone turned up a few times. The gene calls are TRBV5-4 and TRBJ1-6; D might be TRBD1 (5 bases). The V and J ends lost 4 bases and 8 bases respectively, with 16 bases between them. The length of the CDR3 is 15 residues. The germline V gene encodes CDR1 SGHNT and CDR2 YYREEE (reference sequence). The CDR3 coding sequence is TGTGCCAGCAGCCCGGGGGGGACGGAGCATTCACCCCTCCACTTT. Translated: CASSPGGTEHSPLHF.

The chain has TRBV5-6 and TRBJ2-3; 10 bases line up with TRBD2. The germline CDR1 and CDR2 sequences are SGHDT and YYEEEE. The CDR3 extends over 16 amino acids. V trimming: 2 bases; J trimming: 4 bases; junction bases outside the gene matches: 7. The DNA for the CDR3 is TGTGCCAGCAGCTTACCGACTAGCGGGCGCCCAGATACGCAGTATTTT. It specifies CASSLPTSGRPDTQYF.

Judged by abundance, this clone is medium-sized. The gene calls are TRBV19 and TRBJ1-1; possibly TRBD1 for D (5 bases). Per germline, CDR1 LNHDA and CDR2 SQIVND (reference sequence). V lost 3 bases and J lost 6, with 26 bases in between. This CDR3 has 18 residues. Here the CDR3 reads CASSMLSGPRKGIPEAFF. The CDR3 DNA is TGTGCCAGTAGTATGTTGTCCGGGCCCCGGAAGGGGATCCCTGAAGCTTTCTTT.

V gene TRBV4-1 combines with J gene TRBJ2-1; 16 nucleotides line up with TRBD2. Germline CDR1 and CDR2: MGHRA and YSYEKL. This CDR3 has 17 residues. With V trimmed by 5 bases and J by 7 bases, 8 bases remained unmatched. This CDR3 is CASSWGTSGGAVNEQFF. As DNA, the CDR3 is TGCGCCAGCAGCTGGGGGACTAGCGGGGGGGCGGTTAATGAGCAGTTCTTC.

CDR3 nucleotide sequence: TGCGCCAGCAGACGGGACACCACCTACGAGCAGTACTTC. It codes for CASRRDTTYEQYF. The chain uses TRBV5-1 and TRBJ2-7; D is perhaps TRBD1 (6 bases). The germline gives CDR1 SGHRS, CDR2 YFSETQ. Trimming cost V 5 bases and J 2 bases, with 11 bases left between them. The CDR3 covers 13 residues.

With regard to this clone: In this CDR3 the conserved last residue, phenylalanine or tryptophan, is missing, so a read error is likely. This rearrangement joins TRBV11-3 to TRBJ2-7; TRBD1 matches 7 bases. Germline V lookup: CDR1 SGHNT, CDR2 YENEEA. This CDR3 has 13 amino acids. The trim removed 5 bases at V and 5 bases at J, leaving 6 bases unmatched. For the CDR3, the DNA is TGTGCCAGCAGCCTGACAGGGTCTCACGAGCAGTACTTA. Its protein product is CASSLTGSHEQYL.

The V and J genes are TRBV9 and TRBJ1-1; D is ambiguous. V lost 0 bases and J lost 2, with 8 bases in between. Germline loops: CDR1 SGDLS, CDR2 YYNGEE. The CDR3 sequence is 14 residues long. The CDR3 loop is CASSVAIANTEAFF. CDR3 nucleotides: TGTGCCAGCAGCGTAGCTATAGCAAACACTGAAGCTTTCTTT. The full variable domain, its missing parts supplied by reference TRBV9 and TRBJ1-1, is DSGVTQTPKHLITATGQRVTLRCSPRSGDLSVYWYQQSLDQGLQFLIQYYNGEERAKGNILERFSAQQFPDLHSELNLSSLELGDSALYFCASSVAIANTEAFFGQGTRLTVV.

This chain links TRBV18 with TRBJ2-2; 8 positions agree with TRBD1. Germline V gene sequence: CDR1 KGHSH, CDR2 LQKENI. The CDR3 sequence is 15 residues long. V lost 3 bases to trimming and J lost 4 bases; unmatched junction nucleotides: 4. CDR3 protein: CASSPQGAITGELFF. In DNA, the CDR3 is TGTGCCAGCTCACCTCAGGGGGCTATCACCGGGGAGCTGTTTTTT.

V is TRBV18 and J is TRBJ1-1; D perhaps matches TRBD1 (5 bases). The V end lost 3 bases, the J end lost 11 bases, and 25 bases lay between the germline ends. Germline V lookup: CDR1 KGHSH, CDR2 LQKENI. CDR3 length: 16 residues. The CDR3 loop reads CASSPPGYQRSRGAFF. The CDR3 bases are TGTGCCAGCTCACCCCCGGGCTACCAGAGGTCCCGGGGGGCTTTCTTT.

This chain connects TRBV27 to TRBJ1-2; possibly TRBD1 for D (6 bases). CDR1 MNHEY and CDR2 SMNVEV come from the germline V gene (reference sequence). The germline V and J ends were trimmed by 6 bases and 7 bases, with 12 bases remaining between them. The CDR3 length is 12 residues. CDR3 sequence (DNA): TGTGCCAGCAGCCCCAGGGGCGGTGGCTACACCTTC. As protein: CASSPRGGGYTF.

The chain combines TRBV2 with TRBJ2-7, with a weak D call TRBD2 (5 bases). CDR3 length equals 11 residues. Germline CDR1 and CDR2: SNHLY and FYNNEI. Deletions cut 4 bases from V and 7 bases from J, with 8 bases between. CDR3: CASSVTGEQYF. The CDR3 DNA is TGTGCCAGCAGTGTCACGGGGGAGCAGTACTTC.

The V and J genes are TRBV6-5 and TRBJ2-1; D call uncertain. Trimming removed 0 bases at V and 12 bases at J, with 12 bases between. In germline, CDR1 is MNHEY, CDR2 SVGAGI. The CDR3 is made up of 13 amino acids. This CDR3 is CASSYSDEVGQFF. The CDR3 DNA is TGTGCCAGCAGTTACTCTGACGAGGTGGGGCAGTTCTTC.

This chain connects TRBV6-5 to TRBJ2-5; D is possibly TRBD2 (5 bases). The end of the DNA aligns better with TRBJ2-7, so the J call may be wrong. Germline loops: CDR1 MNHEY, CDR2 SVGAGI. This CDR3 is built from 14 residues. The CDR3 sequence: CASVGLGRTYEQYF. For the CDR3, the DNA is TGTGCCAGCGTAGGACTTGGACGGACCTACGAGCAGTACTTC.

The chain couples TRBV5-1 to TRBJ2-3; TRBD2 matches 7 bases. The junction had 5 bases not matched to a gene; V was cut back by 3 bases and J by 4 bases. Germline CDR1 is SGHRS and CDR2 is YFSETQ. The CDR3 totals 14 residues. The chain's CDR3 is CASSSTSRSDTQYF. CDR3 DNA: TGCGCCAGCAGCTCGACTAGCAGATCAGATACGCAGTATTTT.